A selection of T cell receptor beta chains follows, all from one sample in a study of shared T cell receptors in the human thymus. Using immunoSEQ multiplex PCR, the repertoire was profiled, and TCRdb retains in-frame clones only, with some absent. The sample yields about 610,000 clones, around 89% seen once. The same specimen was also included in a second study, on human thymus T cells.

The sequencing sample was made of thymocytes. The receptors here all came from a boy in the first two years of life with a congenital heart defect. Each CDR3 is given with its conserved first and last residue. D genes are given only for firm matches. Clone size is given for some rows only: seen once, a few or many times, or a class if the clone is expanded.

clone_size,v_call,d_call,j_call,cdr3_nt,cdr3_aa
NA,TRBV7-9,TRBD1,TRBJ2-5,TGTGCCAGCAGCTTAGAAGGGGTCCGGGACAGGGGACAAGAGACCCAGTACTTC,CASSLEGVRDRGQETQYF
NA,TRBV30,TRBD2,TRBJ2-7,TGTGCCTGGACGAGCGGGAGAGGTACCCACGAGCAGTACTTC,CAWTSGRGTHEQYF
NA,TRBV19,NA,TRBJ1-5,TGTGCCAGTAGTACAGGTGGGCAGCCCCAGCATTTT,CASSTGGQPQHF
NA,TRBV7-8,TRBD2,TRBJ2-2,TGTGCCAGCAGCCTCCCGGGGACTAGCGGGAGGCCGAGGACCGGGGAGCTGTTTTTT,CASSLPGTSGRPRTGELFF
NA,TRBV5-4,TRBD1,TRBJ2-5,TGTGCCAGCAGCTCAAGGGACAGACAAGAGGCCCAGTACTTC,CASSSRDRQEAQYF
few,TRBV5-3,TRBD1,TRBJ1-4,TGTGCCAGAAGACAAGGGACAGGGACTAATGAAAAACTGTTTTTT,CARRQGTGTNEKLFF
NA,TRBV27,TRBD1,TRBJ2-4,TGTGCCAGCAGTTTGGGGCCTTTGGGGACAGGTCTAGCCAAAAACATTCAGTACTTC,CASSLGPLGTGLAKNIQYF
NA,TRBV15,TRBD1,TRBJ2-3,TGTGCCACCAGCAGAGTGGACAGGGAGAAGACAGATACGCAGTATTTT,CATSRVDREKTDTQYF
once,TRBV5-6,NA,TRBJ2-5,TGTGCCAGCAGCTTGGACCCCGGACCTAGGGGACACGGAGAGACCCAGTACTTC,CASSLDPGPRGHGETQYF
NA,TRBV28,TRBD1,TRBJ2-7,TGTGCCAGCAGTCCGCGGACAGGGTCCTACGAGCAGTACTTC,CASSPRTGSYEQYF
NA,TRBV7-2,NA,TRBJ2-7,TGTGCCAGCAGGCGGTACCCCCTCTCCTACGAGCAGTACTTC,CASRRYPLSYEQYF
NA,TRBV5-4,NA,TRBJ1-2,TGTGCCAGCCCCAATTCTCCCGGGACTCCAAGCTACACCTTC,CASPNSPGTPSYTF
NA,TRBV5-1,NA,TRBJ1-4,TGCGCCAGCAGCCTATCGGGTAATGAAAAACTGTTTTTT,CASSLSGNEKLFF
few,TRBV7-8,TRBD2,TRBJ2-7,TGTGCCAGCAGCTTGTCCGGGACTAGCTTCGACGAGCAGTACTTC,CASSLSGTSFDEQYF
NA,TRBV4-1,NA,TRBJ2-7,TGCGCCAGCAGCCCCCCGCCGGACGGGGGGCCCTACGAGCAGTACTTC,CASSPPPDGGPYEQYF
NA,TRBV14,NA,TRBJ2-7,TGTGCCAGCAGCCAAGATCGGAAGGACTACCCCTACGAGCAGTACTTC,CASSQDRKDYPYEQYF
NA,TRBV27,NA,TRBJ2-1,TGTGCCAGCAGCCCGCTTTTGTTAGATGGTGGGAGGGGGTCCTACAATGAGCAGTTCTTC,CASSPLLLDGGRGSYNEQFF
NA,TRBV28,TRBD2,TRBJ2-1,TGTGCCAGCAGTTTATGCACAGCGGGAAGGCTGCTCCAGTTCTTC,CASSLCTAGRLLQFF
NA,TRBV11-3,NA,TRBJ2-5,TGTGCCAGCAGCTCGTCCAGGTTGGAGACCCAGTACTTC,CASSSSRLETQYF
NA,TRBV7-9,TRBD1,TRBJ2-1,TGTGCCAGCAGCCCACACGTAGGGACAGGAAAATCCTACAATGAGCAGTTCTTC,CASSPHVGTGKSYNEQFF
NA,TRBV12-2,NA,TRBJ2-7,TGTGCAAGTCGCTCGAACGACCGGGGCGAGCAGTACTTC,CASRSNDRGEQYF
NA,TRBV11-3,TRBD2,TRBJ2-3,TGTGCCAGCAGCTTAGGCCTAGCGGGGTCTAGCACAGATACGCAGTATTTT,CASSLGLAGSSTDTQYF
NA,TRBV12-5,TRBD2,TRBJ2-7,TGTGCTAGTGTACTCAAGCGGGAGGGCCCCGTAGAGCAGTACTTC,CASVLKREGPVEQYF
once,TRBV7-8,TRBD1,TRBJ2-5,TGTGCCAGCAGCTTACAGTCCCGAGCAGGGGGAGAGACCCAGTACTTC,CASSLQSRAGGETQYF
NA,TRBV9,TRBD2,TRBJ2-2,TGTGCCAGCAGCGTAGCCCCCCTCAGCGGGAGGGACAAGGGAACGCGGACCGGGGAGCTGTTTTTT,CASSVAPLSGRDKGTRTGELFF
few,TRBV5-1,NA,TRBJ1-3,TGCGCCAGCAGCTTGGGGAGCCTTGGAAACACCATGTATTTT,CASSLGSLGNTMYF
NA,TRBV6-4,TRBD2,TRBJ2-1,TGTGCCAGCAGTAGGCGGGAGCACGGTGAGCAGTTCTTC,CASSRREHGEQFF
NA,TRBV25-1,TRBD2,TRBJ2-3,TGTGCCAGCACCAGGAAGGGTAGCGGGAGGGCCGGAACAGATACGCAGTATTTT,CASTRKGSGRAGTDTQYF
NA,TRBV28,NA,TRBJ2-7,TGTGCCAGCAAGTTCACCCTAAGGGGCTACGAGCAGTACTTC,CASKFTLRGYEQYF
NA,TRBV28,NA,TRBJ2-3,TGTGCCAGCAGCTTAGAGACACCACCACAGGGTAGCACAGATACGCAGTATTTT,CASSLETPPQGSTDTQYF
NA,TRBV9,NA,TRBJ1-4,TGTGCCAGCAGCGTAGGAAACAGTGATAATGAAAAACTGTTTTTT,CASSVGNSDNEKLFF